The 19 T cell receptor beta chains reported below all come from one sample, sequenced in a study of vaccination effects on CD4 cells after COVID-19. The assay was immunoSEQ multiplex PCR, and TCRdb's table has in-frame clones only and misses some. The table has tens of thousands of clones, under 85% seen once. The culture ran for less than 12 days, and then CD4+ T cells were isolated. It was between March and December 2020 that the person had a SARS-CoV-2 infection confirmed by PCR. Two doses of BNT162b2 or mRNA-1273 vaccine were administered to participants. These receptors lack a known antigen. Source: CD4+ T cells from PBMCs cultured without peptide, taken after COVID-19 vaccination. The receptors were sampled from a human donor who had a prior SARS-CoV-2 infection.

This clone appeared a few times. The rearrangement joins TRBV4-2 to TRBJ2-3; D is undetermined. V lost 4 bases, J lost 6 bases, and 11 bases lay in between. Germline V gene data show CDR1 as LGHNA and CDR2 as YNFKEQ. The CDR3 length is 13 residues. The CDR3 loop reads CASSPLLVDTQYF. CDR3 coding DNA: TGTGCCAGCAGCCCGCTGCTAGTGGATACGCAGTATTTT.

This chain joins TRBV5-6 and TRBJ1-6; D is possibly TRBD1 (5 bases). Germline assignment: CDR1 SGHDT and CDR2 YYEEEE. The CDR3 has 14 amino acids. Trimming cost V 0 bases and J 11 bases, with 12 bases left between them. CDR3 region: CASSLGGPETPLHF. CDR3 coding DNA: TGTGCCAGCAGCTTGGGGGGCCCAGAAACACCCCTCCACTTT.

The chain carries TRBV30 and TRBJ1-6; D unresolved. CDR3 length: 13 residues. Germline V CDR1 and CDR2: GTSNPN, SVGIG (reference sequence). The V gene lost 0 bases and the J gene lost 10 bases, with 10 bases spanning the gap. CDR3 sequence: CAWSVGPSSPLHF. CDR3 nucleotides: TGTGCCTGGAGTGTAGGACCCTCCTCACCCCTCCACTTT. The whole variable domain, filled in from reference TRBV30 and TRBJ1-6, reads SQTIHQWPATLVQPVGSPLSLECTVEGTSNPNLYWYRQAAGRGLQLLFYSVGIGQISSEVPQNLSASRPQDRQFILSSKKLLLSDSGFYLCAWSVGPSSPLHFGNGTRLTVT.

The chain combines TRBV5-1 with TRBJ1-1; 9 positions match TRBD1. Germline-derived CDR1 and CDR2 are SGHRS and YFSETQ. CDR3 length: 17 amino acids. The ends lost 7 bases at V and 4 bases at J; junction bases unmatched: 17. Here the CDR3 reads CASGPIQPGQGTTEAFF. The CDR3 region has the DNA TGCGCCAGCGGCCCTATTCAACCGGGACAGGGTACCACTGAAGCTTTCTTT.

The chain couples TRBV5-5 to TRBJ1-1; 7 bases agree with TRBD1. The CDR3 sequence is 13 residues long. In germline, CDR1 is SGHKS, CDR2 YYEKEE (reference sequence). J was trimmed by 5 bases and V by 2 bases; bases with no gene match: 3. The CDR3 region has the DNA TGTGCCAGCAGCTTTACAGGGGAGACTGAAGCTTTCTTT. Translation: CASSFTGETEAFF. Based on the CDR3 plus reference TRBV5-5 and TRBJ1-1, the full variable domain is DAGVTQSPTHLIKTRGQQVTLRCSPISGHKSVSWYQQVLGQGPQFIFQYYEKEERGRGNFPDRFSARQFPNYSSELNVNALLLGDSALYLCASSFTGETEAFFGQGTRLTVV.

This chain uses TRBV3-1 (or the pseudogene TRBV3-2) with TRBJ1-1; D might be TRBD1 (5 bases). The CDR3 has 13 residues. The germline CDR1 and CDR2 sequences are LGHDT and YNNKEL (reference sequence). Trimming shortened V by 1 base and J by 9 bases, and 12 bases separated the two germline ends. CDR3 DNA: TGTGCCAGCAGCCAAGTGGGGCCGGGAAAAGCTTTCTTT. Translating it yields CASSQVGPGKAFF.

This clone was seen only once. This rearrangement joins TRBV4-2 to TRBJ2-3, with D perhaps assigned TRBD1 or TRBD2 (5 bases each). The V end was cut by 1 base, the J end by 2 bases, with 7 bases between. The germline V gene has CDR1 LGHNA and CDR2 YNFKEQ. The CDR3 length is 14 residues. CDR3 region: CASSQGDHTDTQYF. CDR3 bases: TGTGCCAGCAGCCAAGGGGACCACACAGATACGCAGTATTTT.

The CDR3, as DNA: TGTGCCAGCGCGGAGGACAATAGCTCCTACAATGAGCAGTTCTTC. It yields the protein CASAEDNSSYNEQFF. V usage is TRBV2 and J usage is TRBJ2-1, with D perhaps given as TRBD1 or TRBD2 (5 bases each). Trimming shortened V by 8 bases and J by 0 bases, and 14 bases separated the two germline ends. Germline V gives CDR1 SNHLY, CDR2 FYNNEI. The length of the CDR3 is 15 residues.

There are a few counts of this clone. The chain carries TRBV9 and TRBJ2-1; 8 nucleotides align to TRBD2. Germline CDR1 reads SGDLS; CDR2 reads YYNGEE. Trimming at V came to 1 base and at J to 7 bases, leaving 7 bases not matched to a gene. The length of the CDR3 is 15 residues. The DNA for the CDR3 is TGTGCCAGCAGCGTACTCGGGGGGGCGGGGAATGAGCAGTTCTTC. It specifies CASSVLGGAGNEQFF.

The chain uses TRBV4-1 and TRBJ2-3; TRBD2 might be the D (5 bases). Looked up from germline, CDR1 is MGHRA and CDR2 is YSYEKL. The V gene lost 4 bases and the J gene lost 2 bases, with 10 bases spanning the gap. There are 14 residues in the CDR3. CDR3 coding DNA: TGCGCCAGCAGCCGCGGACTGAACACAGATACGCAGTATTTT. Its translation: CASSRGLNTDTQYF.

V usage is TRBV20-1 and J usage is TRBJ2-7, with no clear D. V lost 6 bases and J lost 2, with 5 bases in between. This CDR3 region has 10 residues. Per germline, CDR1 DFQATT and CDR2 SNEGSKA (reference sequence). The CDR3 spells CSAGAYEQYF. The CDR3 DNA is TGCAGTGCAGGTGCCTACGAGCAGTACTTC.

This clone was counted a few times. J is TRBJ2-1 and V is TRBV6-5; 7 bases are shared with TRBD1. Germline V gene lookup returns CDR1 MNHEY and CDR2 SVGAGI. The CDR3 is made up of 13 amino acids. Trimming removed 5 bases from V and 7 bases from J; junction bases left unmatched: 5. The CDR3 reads CASSPGRGNEQFF. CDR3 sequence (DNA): TGTGCCAGCAGTCCCGGCAGGGGGAATGAGCAGTTCTTC.

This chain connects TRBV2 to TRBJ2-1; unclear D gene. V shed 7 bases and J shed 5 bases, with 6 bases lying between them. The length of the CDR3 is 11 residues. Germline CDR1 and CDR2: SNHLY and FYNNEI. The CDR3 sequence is CASNLNNEQFF. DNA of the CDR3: TGTGCCAGCAATTTAAACAATGAGCAGTTCTTC. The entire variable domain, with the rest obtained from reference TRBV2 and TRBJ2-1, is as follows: EPEVTQTPSHQVTQMGQEVILRCVPISNHLYFYWYRQILGQKVEFLVSFYNNEISEKSEIFDDQFSVERPDGSNFTLKIRSTKLEDSAMYFCASNLNNEQFFGPGTRLTVL.

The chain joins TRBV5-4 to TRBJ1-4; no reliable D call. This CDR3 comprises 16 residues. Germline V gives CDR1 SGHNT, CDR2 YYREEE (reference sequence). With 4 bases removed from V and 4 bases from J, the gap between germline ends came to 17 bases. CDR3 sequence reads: CASSPKAGRRNEKLFF. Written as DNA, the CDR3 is TGTGCCAGCAGCCCCAAGGCGGGCAGACGTAATGAAAAACTGTTTTTT.

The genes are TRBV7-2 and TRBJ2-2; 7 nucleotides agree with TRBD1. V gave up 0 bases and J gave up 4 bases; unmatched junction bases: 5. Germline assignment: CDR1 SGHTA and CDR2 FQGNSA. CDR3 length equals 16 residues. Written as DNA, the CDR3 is TGTGCCAGCAGCTTAGCAGGGGGCTATGGCACCGGGGAGCTGTTTTTT. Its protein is CASSLAGGYGTGELFF.

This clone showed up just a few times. CDR3 in amino acids: CSVKPQETQYF. CDR3 nucleotide sequence: TGCAGTGTGAAGCCGCAAGAGACCCAGTACTTC. The chain links TRBV20-1 to TRBJ2-5, with D hard to call. CDR1 is DFQATT and CDR2 is SNEGSKA in the germline V gene (reference sequence). V was shortened by 7 bases and J by 2 bases, with 8 bases between the two germline ends. The CDR3 length is 11 residues.

The CDR3 nucleotides read TGTGCCAGTAGTATACGGAGGCAGCCCGTTTGGACTAATGAAAAACTGTTTTTT. Translating it yields CASSIRRQPVWTNEKLFF. The chain combines TRBV19 with TRBJ1-4, with D unclear. This CDR3 has 18 residues. Germline V gives CDR1 LNHDA, CDR2 SQIVND (reference sequence). V was clipped by 2 bases and J by 2 bases, with 18 bases between them.

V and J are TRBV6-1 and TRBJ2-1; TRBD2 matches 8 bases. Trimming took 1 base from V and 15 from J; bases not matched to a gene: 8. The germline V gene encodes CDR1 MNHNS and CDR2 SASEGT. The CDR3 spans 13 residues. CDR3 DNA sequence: TGTGCCAGCAGTGAAGATCCGGGACTAGTGGGGTTCTTC. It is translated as CASSEDPGLVGFF.

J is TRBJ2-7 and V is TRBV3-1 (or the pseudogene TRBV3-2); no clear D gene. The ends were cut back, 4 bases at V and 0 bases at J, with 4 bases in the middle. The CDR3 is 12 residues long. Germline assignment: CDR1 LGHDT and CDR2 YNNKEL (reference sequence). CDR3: CASSPSSYEQYF. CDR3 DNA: TGTGCCAGCAGCCCAAGCTCCTACGAGCAGTACTTC.